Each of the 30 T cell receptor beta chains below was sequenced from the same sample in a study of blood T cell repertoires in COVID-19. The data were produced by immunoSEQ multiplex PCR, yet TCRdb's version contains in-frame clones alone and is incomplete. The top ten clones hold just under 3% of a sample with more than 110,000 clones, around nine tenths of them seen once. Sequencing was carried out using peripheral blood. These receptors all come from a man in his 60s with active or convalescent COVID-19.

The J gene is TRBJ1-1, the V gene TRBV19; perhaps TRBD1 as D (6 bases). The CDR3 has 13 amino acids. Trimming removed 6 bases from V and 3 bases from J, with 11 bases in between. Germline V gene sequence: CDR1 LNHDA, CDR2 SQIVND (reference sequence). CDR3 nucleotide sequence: TGTGCCAGTAGGGCAGGGGTATACACTGAAGCTTTCTTT. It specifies CASRAGVYTEAFF.

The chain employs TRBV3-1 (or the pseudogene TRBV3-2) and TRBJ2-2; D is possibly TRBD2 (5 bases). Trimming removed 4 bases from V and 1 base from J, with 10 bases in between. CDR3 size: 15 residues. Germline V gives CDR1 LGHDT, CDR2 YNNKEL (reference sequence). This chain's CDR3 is CASSLWTRNTGELFF. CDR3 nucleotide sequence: TGTGCCAGCAGCCTCTGGACTCGGAACACCGGGGAGCTGTTTTTT.

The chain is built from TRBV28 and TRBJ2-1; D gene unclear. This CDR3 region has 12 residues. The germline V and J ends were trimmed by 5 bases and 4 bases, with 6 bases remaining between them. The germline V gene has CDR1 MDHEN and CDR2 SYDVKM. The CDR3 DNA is TGTGCCAGCAGTCTACTATACAATGAGCAGTTCTTC. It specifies CASSLLYNEQFF. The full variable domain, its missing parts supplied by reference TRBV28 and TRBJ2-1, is DVKVTQSSRYLVKRTGEKVFLECVQDMDHENMFWYRQDPGLGLRLIYFSYDVKMKEKGDIPEGYSVSREKKERFSLILESASTNQTSMYLCASSLLYNEQFFGPGTRLTVL.

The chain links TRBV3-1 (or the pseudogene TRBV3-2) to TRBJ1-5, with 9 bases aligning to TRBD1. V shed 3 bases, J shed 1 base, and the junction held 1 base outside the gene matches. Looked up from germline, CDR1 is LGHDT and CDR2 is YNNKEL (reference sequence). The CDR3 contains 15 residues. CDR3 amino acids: CASSQGTGSNQPQHF. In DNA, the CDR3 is TGTGCCAGCAGCCAGGGGACAGGGAGCAATCAGCCCCAGCATTTT.

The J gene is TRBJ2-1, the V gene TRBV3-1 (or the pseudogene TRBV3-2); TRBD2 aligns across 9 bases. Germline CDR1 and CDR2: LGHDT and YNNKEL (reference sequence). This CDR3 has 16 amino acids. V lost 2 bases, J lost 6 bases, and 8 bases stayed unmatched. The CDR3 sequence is CASSQMVTSGLNEQFF. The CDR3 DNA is TGTGCCAGCAGCCAAATGGTGACTAGCGGTCTCAATGAGCAGTTCTTC.

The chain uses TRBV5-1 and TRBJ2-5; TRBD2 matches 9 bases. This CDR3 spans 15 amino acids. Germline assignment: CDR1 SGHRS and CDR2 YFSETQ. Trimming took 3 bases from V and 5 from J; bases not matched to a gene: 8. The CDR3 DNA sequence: TGCGCCAGCAGCTCTGGGGGGACTAGCCGGGAGACCCAGTACTTC. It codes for CASSSGGTSRETQYF.

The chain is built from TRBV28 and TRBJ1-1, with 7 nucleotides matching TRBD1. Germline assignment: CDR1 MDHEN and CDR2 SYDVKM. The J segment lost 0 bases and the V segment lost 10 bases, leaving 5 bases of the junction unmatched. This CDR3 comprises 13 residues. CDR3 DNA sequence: TGTGCCATCATGGGACAGATGAACACTGAAGCTTTCTTT. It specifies CAIMGQMNTEAFF.

CDR3 loop: CATRDRGGGSNQPQHF. CDR3 nucleotide sequence: TGTGCCACCCGGGACAGGGGCGGAGGGAGCAATCAGCCCCAGCATTTT. The chain combines TRBV19 with TRBJ1-5; 10 nucleotides line up with TRBD1. Germline CDR1 LNHDA, CDR2 SQIVND (reference sequence). The J segment lost 1 base and the V segment lost 10 bases, leaving 10 bases of the junction unmatched. The length of the CDR3 is 16 residues.

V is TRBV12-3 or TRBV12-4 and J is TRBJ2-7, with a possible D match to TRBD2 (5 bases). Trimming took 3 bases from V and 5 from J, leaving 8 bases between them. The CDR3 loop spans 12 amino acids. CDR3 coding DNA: TGTGCCAGCAGTTTTTCGGGGAACGAGCAGTACTTC. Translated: CASSFSGNEQYF.

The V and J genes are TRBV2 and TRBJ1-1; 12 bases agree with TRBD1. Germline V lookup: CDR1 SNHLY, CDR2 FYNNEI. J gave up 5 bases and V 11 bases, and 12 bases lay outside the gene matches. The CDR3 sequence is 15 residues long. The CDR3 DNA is TGTGCCGGGACCCTGGGACAGGGGGCAAGAACTGAAGCTTTCTTT. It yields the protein CAGTLGQGARTEAFF.

The CDR3 DNA reads TGTGCCAGCAGTCCGCAAACATTTGGAGCAGTGACCCAGTACTTC. Translated: CASSPQTFGAVTQYF. The rearrangement links TRBV28 to TRBJ2-5; unclear D gene. Germline lookup yields CDR1 MDHEN and CDR2 SYDVKM. Trimming shortened V by 5 bases and J by 7 bases, and 20 bases separated the two germline ends. The CDR3 spans 15 residues.

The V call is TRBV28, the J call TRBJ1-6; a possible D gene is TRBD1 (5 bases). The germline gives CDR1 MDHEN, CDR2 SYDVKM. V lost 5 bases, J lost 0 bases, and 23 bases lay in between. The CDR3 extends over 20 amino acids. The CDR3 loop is CASSPTLTAEVPSYNSPLHF. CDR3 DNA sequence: TGTGCCAGCAGTCCGACCTTGACAGCCGAGGTCCCCTCCTATAATTCACCCCTCCACTTT.

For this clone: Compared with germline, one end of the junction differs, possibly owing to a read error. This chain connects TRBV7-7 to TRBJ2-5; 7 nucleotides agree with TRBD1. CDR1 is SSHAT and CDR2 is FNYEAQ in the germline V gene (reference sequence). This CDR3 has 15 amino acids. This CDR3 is CASSFGVGGGETQYF. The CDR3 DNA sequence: TGTGCTAGCAGCTTTGGTGTAGGGGGCGGTGAGACCCAGTACTTC.

For the CDR3, the DNA is TGTGCCAGCAGTGTATACAATGAGCAGTTCTTC. Translation gives CASSVYNEQFF. The chain couples TRBV25-1 to TRBJ2-1, with D unresolved. Germline V CDR1 and CDR2: MGHDK, SYGVNS. V lost 4 bases and J lost 4, with 2 bases in between. This CDR3 has 11 amino acids.

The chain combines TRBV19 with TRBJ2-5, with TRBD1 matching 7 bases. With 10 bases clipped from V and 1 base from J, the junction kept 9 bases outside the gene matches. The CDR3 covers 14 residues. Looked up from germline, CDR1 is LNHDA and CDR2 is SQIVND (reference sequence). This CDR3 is CATRGGQTQETQYF. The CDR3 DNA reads TGTGCCACCCGAGGGGGACAGACCCAAGAGACCCAGTACTTC.

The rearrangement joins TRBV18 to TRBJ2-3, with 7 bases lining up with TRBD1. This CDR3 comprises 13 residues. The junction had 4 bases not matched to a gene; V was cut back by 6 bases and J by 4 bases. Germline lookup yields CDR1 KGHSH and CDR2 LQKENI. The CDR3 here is CASSPGQPDTQYF. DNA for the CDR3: TGTGCCAGCTCCCCGGGACAGCCAGATACGCAGTATTTT.

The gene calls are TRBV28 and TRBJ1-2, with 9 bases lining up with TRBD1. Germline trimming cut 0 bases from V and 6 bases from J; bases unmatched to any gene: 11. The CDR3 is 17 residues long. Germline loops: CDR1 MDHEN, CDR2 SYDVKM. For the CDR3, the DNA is TGTGCCAGCAGTTTATGGGCCGGGACAGGGAATTTCCATGGCTACACCTTC. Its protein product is CASSLWAGTGNFHGYTF.

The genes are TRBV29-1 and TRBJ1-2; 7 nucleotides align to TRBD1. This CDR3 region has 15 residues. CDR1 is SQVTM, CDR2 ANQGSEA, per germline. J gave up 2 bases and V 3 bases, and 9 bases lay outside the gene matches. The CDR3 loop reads CSVDYSSGQNYGYTF. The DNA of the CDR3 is TGCAGCGTTGACTATTCTTCGGGACAGAACTATGGCTACACCTTC.

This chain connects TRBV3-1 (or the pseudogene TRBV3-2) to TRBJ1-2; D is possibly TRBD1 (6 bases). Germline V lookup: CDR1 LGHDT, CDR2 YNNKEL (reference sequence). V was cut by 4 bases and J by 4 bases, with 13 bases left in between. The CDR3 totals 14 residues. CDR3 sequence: CASSPETGSYGYTF. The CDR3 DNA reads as TGTGCCAGCAGCCCAGAGACAGGTTCCTATGGCTACACCTTC.

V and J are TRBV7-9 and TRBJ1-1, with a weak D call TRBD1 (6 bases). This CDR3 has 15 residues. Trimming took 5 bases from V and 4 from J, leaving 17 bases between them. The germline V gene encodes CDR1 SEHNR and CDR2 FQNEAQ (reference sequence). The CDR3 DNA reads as TGTGCCAGCAGCCAAAACGGGGGGCTTAGCACTGAAGCTTTCTTT. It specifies CASSQNGGLSTEAFF.

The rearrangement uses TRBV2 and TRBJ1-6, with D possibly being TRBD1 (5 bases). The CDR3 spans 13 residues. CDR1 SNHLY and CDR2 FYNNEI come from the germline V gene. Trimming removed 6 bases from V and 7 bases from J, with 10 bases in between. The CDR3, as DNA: TGTGCCAGCAGAGGGGCGAAAAATTCACCCCTCCACTTT. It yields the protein CASRGAKNSPLHF.

The CDR3 is CAWSDARARETQYF. The CDR3 coding sequence is TGTGCCTGGAGTGATGCGAGGGCGCGTGAGACCCAGTACTTC. The chain employs TRBV30 and TRBJ2-5; the D gene is possibly TRBD2 (5 bases). This CDR3 region has 14 residues. Trimming cost V 1 base and J 5 bases, with 14 bases left between them. Germline V gives CDR1 GTSNPN, CDR2 SVGIG (reference sequence).

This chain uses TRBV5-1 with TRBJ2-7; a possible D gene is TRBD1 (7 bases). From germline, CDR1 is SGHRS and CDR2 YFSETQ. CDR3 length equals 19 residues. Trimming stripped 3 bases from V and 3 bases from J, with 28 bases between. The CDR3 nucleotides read TGCGCCAGCAGCTCTAAGGGGGCGGGGTCCCTCCTGAGTAACTACGAGCAGTACTTC. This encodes CASSSKGAGSLLSNYEQYF.

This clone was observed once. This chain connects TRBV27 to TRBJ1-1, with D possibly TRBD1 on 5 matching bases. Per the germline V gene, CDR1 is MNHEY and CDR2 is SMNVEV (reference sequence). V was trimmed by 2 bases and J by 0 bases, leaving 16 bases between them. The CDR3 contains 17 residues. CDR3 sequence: CASSLGRGLSMNTEAFF. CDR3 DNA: TGTGCCAGCAGTTTAGGGAGGGGACTTTCCATGAACACTGAAGCTTTCTTT.

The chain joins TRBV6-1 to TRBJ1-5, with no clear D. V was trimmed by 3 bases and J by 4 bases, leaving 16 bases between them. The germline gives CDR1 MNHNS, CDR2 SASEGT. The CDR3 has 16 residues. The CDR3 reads CASSDKSRRTNQPQHF. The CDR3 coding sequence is TGTGCCAGCAGTGACAAGAGTAGGCGGACTAATCAGCCCCAGCATTTT.

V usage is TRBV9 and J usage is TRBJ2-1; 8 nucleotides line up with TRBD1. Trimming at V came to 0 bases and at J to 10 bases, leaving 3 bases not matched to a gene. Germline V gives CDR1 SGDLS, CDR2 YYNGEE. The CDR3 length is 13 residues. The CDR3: CASSVDRGNEQFF. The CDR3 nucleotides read TGTGCCAGCAGCGTAGACAGGGGGAACGAGCAGTTCTTC.

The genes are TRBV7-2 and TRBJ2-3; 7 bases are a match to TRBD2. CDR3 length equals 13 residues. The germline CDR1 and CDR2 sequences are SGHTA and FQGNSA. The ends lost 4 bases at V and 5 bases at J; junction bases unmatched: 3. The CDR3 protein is CASSWEGRDTQYF. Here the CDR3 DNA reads TGTGCCAGCAGCTGGGAGGGTAGAGATACGCAGTATTTT.

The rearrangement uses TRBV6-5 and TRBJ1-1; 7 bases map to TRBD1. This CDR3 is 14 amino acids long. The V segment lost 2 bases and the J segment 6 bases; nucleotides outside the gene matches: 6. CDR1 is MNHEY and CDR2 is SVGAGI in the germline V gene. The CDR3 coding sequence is TGTGCCAGCAGTTACCAACCGACAGGGTCTGAAGCTTTCTTT. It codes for CASSYQPTGSEAFF.

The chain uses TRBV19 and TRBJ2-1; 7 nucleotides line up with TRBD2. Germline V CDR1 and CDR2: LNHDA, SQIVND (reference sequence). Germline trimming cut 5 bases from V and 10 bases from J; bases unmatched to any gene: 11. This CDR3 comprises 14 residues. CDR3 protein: CASSGVGGSREQFF. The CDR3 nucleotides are TGTGCCAGTAGTGGGGTCGGCGGGAGTAGAGAGCAGTTCTTC.

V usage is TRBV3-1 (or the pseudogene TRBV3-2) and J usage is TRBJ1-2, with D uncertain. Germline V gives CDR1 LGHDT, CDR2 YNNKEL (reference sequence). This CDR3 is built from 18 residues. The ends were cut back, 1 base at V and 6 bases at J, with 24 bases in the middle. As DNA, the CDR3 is TGTGCCAGCAGCCAAGGGCTTTCGTCGAGTAACGGAGGAGATGGCTACACCTTC. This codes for CASSQGLSSSNGGDGYTF.